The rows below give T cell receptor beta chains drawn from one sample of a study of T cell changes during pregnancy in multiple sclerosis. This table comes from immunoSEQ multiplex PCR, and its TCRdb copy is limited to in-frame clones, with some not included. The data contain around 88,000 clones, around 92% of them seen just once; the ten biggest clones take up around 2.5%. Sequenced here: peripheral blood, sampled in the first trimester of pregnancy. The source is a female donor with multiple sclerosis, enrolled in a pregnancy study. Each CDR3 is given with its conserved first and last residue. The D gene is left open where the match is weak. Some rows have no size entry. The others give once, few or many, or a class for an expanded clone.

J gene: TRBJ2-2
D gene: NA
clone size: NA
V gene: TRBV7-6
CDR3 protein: CASSTVGEAGELFF
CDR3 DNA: TGTGCCAGCAGCACGGTAGGGGAAGCCGGGGAGCTGTTTTTT

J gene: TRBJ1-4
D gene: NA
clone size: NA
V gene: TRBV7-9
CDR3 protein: CASSLQQGPNEKLFF
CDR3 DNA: TGTGCCAGCAGCCTCCAACAGGGACCGAATGAAAAACTGTTTTTT

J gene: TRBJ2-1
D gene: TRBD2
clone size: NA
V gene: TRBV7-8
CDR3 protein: CASSPLGTINNEQFF
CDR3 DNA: TGTGCCAGCAGCCCCTTAGGGACTATCAACAATGAGCAGTTCTTC

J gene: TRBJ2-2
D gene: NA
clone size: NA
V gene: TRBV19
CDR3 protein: CASLKAEAGELFF
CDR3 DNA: TGTGCCAGTTTAAAGGCAGAGGCCGGGGAGCTGTTTTTT

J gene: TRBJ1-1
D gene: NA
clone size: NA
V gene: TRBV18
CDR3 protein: CASSPSRQDLYTEAFF
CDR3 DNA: TGTGCCAGCTCACCATCGCGACAGGATTTGTACACTGAAGCTTTCTTT

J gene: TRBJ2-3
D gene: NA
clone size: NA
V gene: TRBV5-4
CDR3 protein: CASSLVGRKSTDTQYF
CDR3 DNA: TGTGCCAGCAGCTTGGTGGGCAGAAAGAGCACAGATACGCAGTATTTT

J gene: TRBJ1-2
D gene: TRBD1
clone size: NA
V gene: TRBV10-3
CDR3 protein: CATLTQGGNGYTF
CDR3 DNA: TGTGCCACCCTTACTCAGGGGGGAAATGGCTACACCTTC

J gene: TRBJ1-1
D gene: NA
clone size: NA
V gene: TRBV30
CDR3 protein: CAWSVLQTGHAFF
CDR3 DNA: TGTGCCTGGAGTGTACTTCAAACAGGGCATGCTTTCTTT

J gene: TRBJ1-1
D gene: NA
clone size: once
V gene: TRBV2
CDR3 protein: CASGLTREGTEAFF
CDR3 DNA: TGTGCCAGCGGGCTAACAAGGGAGGGCACTGAAGCTTTCTTT

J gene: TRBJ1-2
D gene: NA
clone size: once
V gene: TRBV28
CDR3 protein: CASTVQAIDGYTF
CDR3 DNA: TGTGCCAGCACCGTACAGGCTATCGATGGCTACACCTTC

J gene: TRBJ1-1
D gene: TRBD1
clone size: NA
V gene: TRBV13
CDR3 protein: CASSQGQGLTEAFF
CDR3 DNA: TGTGCCAGCAGCCAAGGACAGGGTTTGACTGAAGCTTTCTTT

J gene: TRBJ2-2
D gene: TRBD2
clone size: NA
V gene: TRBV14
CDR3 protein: CASREGLADYAGELFF
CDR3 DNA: TGTGCCAGCAGAGAAGGACTAGCGGATTATGCCGGGGAGCTGTTTTTT

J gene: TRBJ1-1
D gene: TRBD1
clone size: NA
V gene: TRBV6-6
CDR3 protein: CASSHGQGNTEAFF
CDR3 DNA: TGTGCCAGCAGTCACGGACAGGGGAATACTGAAGCTTTCTTT

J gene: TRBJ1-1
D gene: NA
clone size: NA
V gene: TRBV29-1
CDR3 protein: CSVIRGAGNTEAFF
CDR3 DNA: TGCAGCGTTATTAGGGGAGCGGGGAACACTGAAGCTTTCTTT

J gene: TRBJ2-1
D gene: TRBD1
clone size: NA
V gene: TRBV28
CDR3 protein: CASRTDRVHNEQFF
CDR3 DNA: TGTGCCAGCAGGACGGACAGGGTACACAATGAGCAGTTCTTC

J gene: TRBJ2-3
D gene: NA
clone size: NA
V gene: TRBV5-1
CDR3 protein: CASSLRGMGTDTQYF
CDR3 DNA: TGCGCCAGCAGCTTGCGGGGGATGGGCACAGATACGCAGTATTTT

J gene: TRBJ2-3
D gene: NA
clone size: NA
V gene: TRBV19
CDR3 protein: CASSITPGDTQYF
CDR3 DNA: TGTGCCAGTAGTATAACACCAGGGGATACGCAGTATTTT

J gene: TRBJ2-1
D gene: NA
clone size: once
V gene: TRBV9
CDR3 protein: CASNSGLSYNEQFF
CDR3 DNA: TGTGCCAGCAATAGCGGCCTCTCCTACAATGAGCAGTTCTTC

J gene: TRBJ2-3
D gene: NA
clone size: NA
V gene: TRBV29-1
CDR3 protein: CSVQRSSGIADTQYF
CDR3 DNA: TGCAGCGTTCAGCGGAGTAGCGGCATAGCGGATACGCAGTATTTT

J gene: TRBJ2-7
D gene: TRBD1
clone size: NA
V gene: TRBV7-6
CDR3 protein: CASSSDRGGEQYF
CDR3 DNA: TGTGCCAGCAGCTCTGACAGGGGTGGGGAGCAGTACTTC

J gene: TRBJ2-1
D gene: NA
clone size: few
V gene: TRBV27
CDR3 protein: CASRPAGAGAEEQFF
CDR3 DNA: TGTGCCAGCAGACCCGCGGGGGCAGGGGCGGAAGAGCAGTTCTTC

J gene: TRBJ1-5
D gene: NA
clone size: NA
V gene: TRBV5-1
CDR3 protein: CASSLAEDYYDRGNQPQHF
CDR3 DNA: TGCGCCAGCAGCTTGGCCGAGGACTACTACGATCGTGGCAATCAGCCCCAGCATTTT